Given below is one T cell receptor beta chain in context. Its antigen is unidentified. J lost 0 bases, V lost 2 bases, and 2 bases had no gene match. Germline values: CDR1 SGHDT, CDR2 YYEEEE. This CDR3 spans 15 amino acids. The data belong to a study of cytomegalovirus exposure and HLA in healthy donors. Background on the study: Researchers previously reported finding fewer than 120 million unique TCR beta sequences from 150 million to 200 million T cells. As released early, the data held roughly 85 million unique TCRs from HLA-typed donors. Study-level results: Later analysis showed TCR association rates varying by HLA locus, highest for DRB1 and lowest for HLA-C. In a later analysis, common viral pathogens appeared linked to several of the most significant clusters.

The PCR used 60 Vbeta and 13 Jbeta primers. TCRdb's table, derived via immunoSEQ multiplex PCR, lists solely in-frame clones and lacks some. The top ten clones hold around 1.9% of a sample with about 130,000 clones, around 80% of them seen once. The chain recombines TRBV5-6 with TRBJ2-7; 10 bases fit TRBD1. The sequence came from a woman between 50 and 59 years old in good health and CMV-seronegative. Input material: PBMCs. The CDR3 sequence: CASSFGTGASYEQYF. For the CDR3, the DNA is TGTGCCAGCAGCTTCGGGACAGGGGCCTCCTACGAGCAGTACTTC.